One and the same sample provided the 23 T cell receptor beta chains below, sequenced in a study of vaccination effects on CD4 cells after COVID-19. Their specific antigens are unknown. Antigen-specific CD4+ T cells were expanded with viral peptide pools in the ViraFEST assay before sequencing. After more than 9 days in culture, the CD4+ T cells were isolated. Every participant took two doses of the BNT162b2 or mRNA-1273 vaccine. Measured with immunoSEQ multiplex PCR; TCRdb has only the in-frame clones, and not every one. The data show approximately 26,000 clones, 60% to 80% seen once. This material consisted of CD4+ T cells from PBMCs cultured with SARS-CoV-2 spike peptides, taken after COVID-19 vaccination. Receptors were obtained from a human donor who received a COVID-19 vaccine. Some clones in this sample may be carry-over from other donors' samples.

J is TRBJ1-1 and V is TRBV30; D is undetermined. CDR3 length equals 13 residues. CDR1 and CDR2 (germline): GTSNPN, SVGIG (reference sequence). V gave up 2 bases and J gave up 2 bases, with 9 bases separating them. The CDR3, as DNA: TGTGCCTGGAGTAGATCGCGAAACACTGAAGCTTTCTTT. Protein product: CAWSRSRNTEAFF.

This chain joins TRBV19 and TRBJ1-4; D is possibly TRBD1 (5 bases). Germline V gives CDR1 LNHDA, CDR2 SQIVND (reference sequence). CDR3 length: 13 residues. The ends were cut back, 5 bases at V and 7 bases at J, with 11 bases in the middle. The chain's CDR3 is CASSPWGVEKLFF. In DNA form, the CDR3 reads TGTGCCAGTAGTCCATGGGGGGTTGAAAAACTGTTTTTT.

The V and J genes are TRBV4-1 and TRBJ2-5, with a tentative D call TRBD2 (5 bases). This CDR3 comprises 17 residues. The germline V and J ends were trimmed by 3 bases and 4 bases, with 21 bases remaining between them. Germline V gives CDR1 MGHRA, CDR2 YSYEKL. The CDR3 reads CASSQPYRGGEGETQYF. The CDR3 DNA is TGCGCCAGCAGCCAGCCCTATCGGGGTGGTGAAGGAGAGACCCAGTACTTC.

The chain links TRBV6-5 to TRBJ2-3, with D tentatively TRBD1 (5 bases). This CDR3 region has 15 residues. The germline CDR1 and CDR2 sequences are MNHEY and SVGAGI. V was cut by 6 bases and J by 0 bases, with 13 bases left in between. This CDR3 reads CASRPDRPSTDTQYF. In nucleotides, the CDR3 is TGTGCCAGCAGACCCGACAGACCTAGCACAGATACGCAGTATTTT.

The chain uses TRBV5-8 and TRBJ2-3; 15 bases agree with TRBD2. Germline V gene sequence: CDR1 SGHTS, CDR2 YDEGEE. The CDR3 has 20 residues. V shed 7 bases, J shed 2 bases, and the junction held 17 bases outside the gene matches. The CDR3: CASPLGLAGGQPESTDTQYF. In DNA, the CDR3 is TGTGCCAGCCCCCTGGGACTAGCGGGGGGCCAACCCGAATCCACAGATACGCAGTATTTT.

This clone was counted only a few times. Other DNA sequences of this sample code for an identical CDR3. The chain links TRBV18 to TRBJ1-2; no clear D gene. Germline CDR1 and CDR2: KGHSH and LQKENI. The CDR3 consists of 13 residues. The ends were cut back, 2 bases at V and 8 bases at J, with 12 bases in the middle. CDR3 sequence (DNA): TGTGCCAGCTCACCAAGGACCGCGTCCGGCTACACCTTC. Translation gives CASSPRTASGYTF.

This clone appeared a few times. The J gene is TRBJ1-1, the V gene TRBV11-2; no firm D call. CDR1 is SGHAT, CDR2 FQNNGV, per germline. The CDR3 covers 13 residues. V lost 2 bases, J lost 1 base, and 5 bases lay in between. The CDR3 sequence is CASSLMRNTEAFF. CDR3 DNA sequence: TGTGCCAGCAGCTTAATGAGGAACACTGAAGCTTTCTTT.

In DNA, the CDR3 is TGCGCCAGCAGCCAAGGCAGGACTAGCCTATCGGAGCAGTTCTTC. Translated, it gives CASSQGRTSLSEQFF. The V call is TRBV4-1, the J call TRBJ2-1, with TRBD2 identical over 8 bases. CDR3 size: 15 residues. V dropped 1 base and J dropped 10; count of bases not matched to a gene: 9. Germline V gene sequence: CDR1 MGHRA, CDR2 YSYEKL.

The sample holds one count of this clone. The genes are TRBV12-3 or TRBV12-4 and TRBJ1-1, with D unresolved. The V end lost 0 bases, the J end lost 10 bases, and 9 bases lay between the germline ends. This CDR3 has 12 residues. The CDR3 spells CASSLALRRAFF. In DNA form, the CDR3 reads TGTGCCAGCAGTTTAGCGCTGAGAAGAGCTTTCTTT.

This sequence joins TRBV6-5 and TRBJ1-2, with 8 positions matching TRBD1. CDR1 and CDR2 (germline): MNHEY, SVGAGI. J was trimmed by 3 bases and V by 6 bases; bases with no gene match: 3. The CDR3 extends over 13 amino acids. The CDR3 is CASRTGADYGYTF. The DNA for the CDR3 is TGTGCCAGCAGGACAGGGGCCGACTATGGCTACACCTTC.

V usage is TRBV12-5 and J usage is TRBJ2-1; no reliable D call. The V gene's germline CDR1 is LGHNT and CDR2 FRNRAP. This CDR3 spans 11 amino acids. V was trimmed by 7 bases and J by 10 bases, leaving 11 bases between them. CDR3 sequence (DNA): TGTGCTAGTGCCCGTCAAATGGAGCAGTTCTTC. Its protein is CASARQMEQFF.

The chain uses TRBV24-1 and TRBJ2-2; 10 positions match TRBD1. J was trimmed by 9 bases and V by 7 bases; bases with no gene match: 7. From germline, CDR1 is KGHDR and CDR2 SFDVKD. The CDR3 is made up of 14 amino acids. The CDR3 DNA reads as TGTGCCACCAGAGGGACAGGGGAGAATTGGGAGCTGTTTTTT. Its translation: CATRGTGENWELFF.

The chain links TRBV6-6 to TRBJ1-5, with D unclear. The CDR3 spans 14 residues. From germline, CDR1 is MNHNY and CDR2 SVGAGI (reference sequence). V was pared by 4 bases and J by 3 bases, with 10 bases between. CDR3 protein: CASSSGRINQPQHF. The CDR3 DNA reads as TGTGCCAGCAGTTCAGGACGGATCAATCAGCCCCAGCATTTT.

The chain recombines TRBV5-1 with TRBJ2-3, with D perhaps being TRBD1 or TRBD2 (6 bases each). The CDR3 has 15 residues. Looked up from germline, CDR1 is SGHRS and CDR2 is YFSETQ. The ends were cut back, 0 bases at V and 5 bases at J, with 13 bases in the middle. The CDR3 here is CASSLGHGGQDTQYF. CDR3 in DNA: TGCGCCAGCAGCTTGGGCCACGGGGGCCAAGATACGCAGTATTTT.

In DNA form, the CDR3 reads TGTGCCAGCAGTTCCCTAGGGGGACAGGGTTGGGCTCAGCCCCAGCATTTT. The encoded protein is CASSSLGGQGWAQPQHF. The chain is built from TRBV27 and TRBJ1-5; 9 bases are shared with TRBD1. Germline V lookup: CDR1 MNHEY, CDR2 SMNVEV (reference sequence). The CDR3 has 17 amino acids. Trimming removed 4 bases from V and 6 bases from J; junction bases left unmatched: 13.

The rearrangement uses TRBV5-1 and TRBJ2-7; D call uncertain. V lost 0 bases and J lost 1, with 8 bases in between. This CDR3 comprises 14 residues. Germline V gene lookup returns CDR1 SGHRS and CDR2 YFSETQ. The CDR3 coding sequence is TGCGCCAGCAGCTTGGACCTCTTTTCCTACGAGCAGTACGTC. Encoded protein: CASSLDLFSYEQYV.

V usage is TRBV5-4 and J usage is TRBJ2-5, with D possibly being TRBD1 (6 bases). Trimming took 4 bases from V and 1 from J, leaving 11 bases between them. Germline V CDR1 and CDR2: SGHNT, YYREEE (reference sequence). The length of the CDR3 is 14 residues. The CDR3 bases are TGTGCCAGCAGCCCCCAGGGGACCCAAGAGACCCAGTACTTC. The encoded protein is CASSPQGTQETQYF.

The chain employs TRBV30 and TRBJ1-2; D might be TRBD1 (5 bases). Germline values: CDR1 GTSNPN, CDR2 SVGIG (reference sequence). The CDR3 consists of 13 residues. V dropped 0 bases and J dropped 7 bases, with 12 bases sitting between them. This CDR3 is CAWSVGGIAGYTF. In DNA, the CDR3 is TGTGCCTGGAGTGTCGGGGGGATCGCTGGCTACACCTTC.

The V gene is TRBV6-5, the J gene TRBJ2-5, with D hard to call. V was trimmed by 6 bases and J by 3 bases, leaving 11 bases between them. The CDR3 is 13 residues long. CDR1 is MNHEY, CDR2 SVGAGI, per germline. This CDR3 reads CASRVTVKETQYF. Here the CDR3 DNA reads TGTGCCAGCAGGGTAACAGTCAAAGAGACCCAGTACTTC.

J is TRBJ2-6 and V is TRBV19; the match to TRBD1 covers 11 bases. Germline values: CDR1 LNHDA, CDR2 SQIVND (reference sequence). Trimming cost V 6 bases and J 4 bases; bases outside gene matches: 5. The CDR3 consists of 16 residues. The CDR3 region is CASRGQGARGANVLTF. In DNA form, the CDR3 reads TGTGCCAGTAGAGGACAGGGGGCGCGGGGGGCCAACGTCCTGACTTTC.

V gene TRBV2 combines with J gene TRBJ2-2; the match to TRBD1 covers 8 bases. The CDR3 is 15 residues long. V was pared by 9 bases and J by 1 base, with 7 bases of the junction left unmatched. Germline CDR1 and CDR2: SNHLY and FYNNEI. The CDR3 DNA sequence: TGTGCCAGTAAGACCGGGACAGGGAACACCGGGGAGCTGTTTTTT. This translates into CASKTGTGNTGELFF.

CDR3 bases: TGTGCCAGTAGTATCATCGCAAGTAACTATGGCTACACCTTC. It specifies CASSIIASNYGYTF. This chain connects TRBV19 to TRBJ1-2; the D is unclear. From germline, CDR1 is LNHDA and CDR2 SQIVND (reference sequence). Trimming took 3 bases from V and 1 from J, leaving 9 bases between them. The CDR3 has 14 amino acids.

V and J are TRBV28 and TRBJ1-5; 7 bases map to TRBD1. The germline V gene encodes CDR1 MDHEN and CDR2 SYDVKM. This CDR3 has 12 residues. Unmatched junction bases numbered 2, after V lost 6 bases and J lost 6 bases. The CDR3 spells CASRTGSQPQHF. The CDR3 DNA follows: TGTGCCAGCAGGACAGGGTCTCAGCCCCAGCATTTT.